The 27 T cell receptor beta chains given below trace back to one sample, sequenced in a study of regulatory T cells in long-lasting Graves disease. With iRepertoire HTBI primers and Arm-PCR of CDR3 regions, TCR beta libraries were built. MiXCR, run by TCRdb on the multiplex PCR reads, gives a single entry per CDR3 protein. The table has around 250,000 distinct CDR3 sequences, about 18% seen once; the top ten hold 22%. This sample's time point: newly diagnosed GD, antithyroid drugs for less than 3 months. The TCR library used RNA extracted from PBMCs. Here the sequenced sample was peripheral blood mononuclear cells (PBMCs), taken at new diagnosis, from a patient treated with antithyroid drugs. The receptors derive from a female donor with Graves disease.

This chain links TRBV5-5 with TRBJ1-2, with unresolved D. The CDR3 totals 14 residues. Germline CDR1 SGHKS, CDR2 YYEKEE (reference sequence). V was pared by 0 bases and J by 0 bases, with 6 bases between. CDR3 in amino acids: CASSLEPANYGYTF. CDR3 in DNA: TGTGCCAGCAGCTTGGAGCCGGCTAACTATGGCTACACCTTC.

This clonotype was detected ten times or more. The rearrangement links TRBV19 to TRBJ2-7; 9 nucleotides align to TRBD1. Trimming at V came to 7 bases and at J to 7 bases, leaving 17 bases not matched to a gene. This CDR3 has 16 residues. Germline assignment: CDR1 LNHDA and CDR2 SQIVND (reference sequence). The CDR3 DNA is TGTGCCAGTACTTCAGCCCCAGGGACAGGGTTGGGGGAGCAGTACTTC. As protein: CASTSAPGTGLGEQYF.

This clonotype was seen repeatedly, ten times or more. The genes are TRBV2 and TRBJ2-5; 7 nucleotides align to TRBD2. With V trimmed by 4 bases and J by 4 bases, 9 bases remained unmatched. The V gene's germline CDR1 is SNHLY and CDR2 FYNNEI. This CDR3 has 15 residues. The CDR3 here is CASSAIQVAGETQYF. CDR3 in DNA: TGTGCCAGCAGTGCGATTCAGGTAGCGGGAGAGACCCAGTACTTC.

This clonotype was recorded many times. The rearrangement joins TRBV29-1 to TRBJ2-6; no clear D gene. Germline loops: CDR1 SQVTM, CDR2 ANQGSEA. Trimming cost V 5 bases and J 0 bases, with 5 bases left between them. CDR3 length: 13 residues. CDR3 sequence (DNA): TGCAGCGTTCGGAACTCTGGGGCCAACGTCCTGACTTTC. Its protein product is CSVRNSGANVLTF.

This clonotype was counted ten times or more. This chain uses TRBV29-1 with TRBJ2-2, with 10 positions matching TRBD2. Germline assignment: CDR1 SQVTM and CDR2 ANQGSEA. With V trimmed by 7 bases and J by 6 bases, 8 bases remained unmatched. The length of the CDR3 is 14 residues. CDR3 in amino acids: CSAKAGGPPGELFF. The CDR3 coding sequence is TGCAGCGCAAAAGCGGGAGGGCCCCCCGGGGAGCTGTTTTTT.

This clonotype was recorded many times. The genes are TRBV11-3 and TRBJ2-1, with D hard to call. The CDR3 is made up of 12 amino acids. The germline V and J ends were trimmed by 1 base and 6 bases, with 4 bases remaining between them. CDR1 and CDR2 from the germline V gene are SGHNT and YENEEA. The CDR3 DNA reads TGTGCCAGCAGCTTAGGCGTCAATGAGCAGTTCTTC. This encodes CASSLGVNEQFF.

Concerning this clonotype itself: A much more abundant neighbour one base away suggests this may be a read error. Given the absence of the conserved phenylalanine or tryptophan at the CDR3 end, a read error is likely. The chain employs TRBV27 and TRBJ1-5, with D possibly matching TRBD1 (6 bases). The CDR3 length is 15 residues. The germline V gene has CDR1 MNHEY and CDR2 SMNVEV (reference sequence). V was pared by 2 bases and J by 6 bases, with 14 bases between. The CDR3 DNA reads as TGTGCCAGCAGTTTAGTACAGGGTTCAGGTCAGCCCCAGCATTCT. Protein sequence: CASSLVQGSGQPQHS.

Many counts were recorded for this clonotype. The rearrangement links TRBV11-3 to TRBJ2-1; D is tentatively TRBD1 or TRBD2 (5 bases each). Trimming cost V 0 bases and J 7 bases, with 7 bases left between them. The germline V gene has CDR1 SGHNT and CDR2 YENEEA. The CDR3 covers 13 residues. CDR3 DNA sequence: TGTGCCAGCAGCTTAGATTGGGGGAATGAGCAGTTCTTC. It is translated as CASSLDWGNEQFF.

This clonotype was detected many times. The rearrangement links TRBV24-1 to TRBJ2-5; 7 bases agree with TRBD1. The V gene's germline CDR1 is KGHDR and CDR2 SFDVKD. The ends lost 4 bases at V and 5 bases at J; junction bases unmatched: 6. The CDR3 length is 14 residues. The CDR3 sequence: CATSEPGQAETQYF. CDR3 bases: TGTGCCACCAGTGAGCCCGGACAGGCGGAGACCCAGTACTTC.

With respect to this clonotype: A much bigger clone sits one base away, suggesting this may be a read error. The chain combines TRBV10-3 with TRBJ2-4, with D hard to call. CDR1 and CDR2 from the germline V gene are ENHRY and SYGVKD. This CDR3 is built from 11 residues. The V and J ends lost 10 bases and 2 bases respectively, with 6 bases between them. In DNA form, the CDR3 reads TGTGCCACCGCCCCCAAAAACATTCAGTACTTC. Amino acid sequence: CATAPKNIQYF.

The chain uses TRBV6-1 and TRBJ1-3, with 8 nucleotides matching TRBD1. CDR1 is MNHNS, CDR2 SASEGT, per germline. V was pared by 9 bases and J by 8 bases, with 12 bases of the junction left unmatched. CDR3 length equals 14 residues. CDR3 nucleotides: TGTGCCAGTGGACAGGGAGGTAAACGGGACACCATATATTTT. It is translated as CASGQGGKRDTIYF.

This clonotype occurred many times. J is TRBJ2-7 and V is TRBV20-1, with unresolved D. Looked up from germline, CDR1 is DFQATT and CDR2 is SNEGSKA (reference sequence). The CDR3 is made up of 11 amino acids. V lost 3 bases, J lost 0 bases, and 3 bases lay in between. This CDR3 reads CSARSSYEQYF. CDR3 bases: TGCAGTGCTAGGAGCTCCTACGAGCAGTACTTC.

Comment on this clonotype: Likely a read error: the CDR3 ends without its conserved phenylalanine or tryptophan. The CDR3 region is CASKISTAAKTQYV. The CDR3 bases are TGTGCCAGCAAGATCTCTACCGCAGCAAAGACCCAGTACGTC. The rearrangement links TRBV27 to TRBJ2-5; D uncertain. The germline V and J ends were trimmed by 7 bases and 6 bases, with 18 bases remaining between them. CDR3 length equals 14 residues. CDR1 MNHEY and CDR2 SMNVEV come from the germline V gene (reference sequence).

This clonotype appeared many times. This chain uses TRBV20-1 with TRBJ1-1, with no clear D. Germline V gene lookup returns CDR1 DFQATT and CDR2 SNEGSKA (reference sequence). The ends were cut back, 3 bases at V and 4 bases at J, with 12 bases in the middle. The CDR3 length is 13 residues. The CDR3 DNA reads as TGCAGTGCTAGTCGGGGTTTGAGCACTGAAGCTTTCTTT. Amino acids: CSASRGLSTEAFF.

Remarks on this clonotype: With a much larger clone just one base away, this may be a read error. The rearrangement uses TRBV6-1 and TRBJ1-1; no definite D call. The CDR3 sequence is 13 residues long. Per the germline V gene, CDR1 is MNHNS and CDR2 is SASEGT. Written as DNA, the CDR3 is TGTGCCAGCAGTGGCAGCGTAGTAACTGAAACTTTCTTT. Protein sequence: CASSGSVVTETFF.

Many counts were recorded for this clonotype. The chain combines TRBV7-8 with TRBJ1-1; no clear D gene. The CDR3 covers 13 residues. V was clipped by 7 bases and J by 4 bases, with 13 bases between them. Germline assignment: CDR1 SGHVS and CDR2 FQNEAQ. The CDR3 bases are TGTGCCAGCACCAATAGCCGGTTCACTGAAGCTTTCTTT. This sequence encodes CASTNSRFTEAFF. Complete variable domain (other parts from reference TRBV7-8 and TRBJ1-1): GAGVSQSPRYKVAKRGQDVALRCDPISGHVSLFWYQQALGQGPEFLTYFQNEAQLDKSGLPSDRFFAERPEGSVSTLKIQRTQQEDSAVYLCASTNSRFTEAFFGQGTRLTVV.

This clonotype was observed many times. The chain is built from TRBV5-8 and TRBJ1-5, with 9 nucleotides matching TRBD1. Germline loops: CDR1 SGHTS, CDR2 YDEGEE. The CDR3 runs 18 residues. After removal of 2 bases from V and 0 bases from J, the junction contained 9 bases not matched to a gene. CDR3 nucleotide sequence: TGTGCCAGCAGCTTCACCCGGGACAGGGTTTTTAGCAATCAGCCCCAGCATTTT. Residues: CASSFTRDRVFSNQPQHF.

The rearrangement links TRBV4-1 to TRBJ1-2; D is unresolved. CDR1 MGHRA and CDR2 YSYEKL come from the germline V gene. CDR3 length equals 14 residues. Trimming pared 1 base from V and 6 bases from J, leaving 12 bases between. The CDR3 reads CASSQGRELDGYTF. CDR3 bases: TGCGCCAGCAGCCAAGGTAGGGAATTGGATGGCTACACCTTC.

This clonotype appeared many times. The J gene is TRBJ1-5, the V gene TRBV13; 8 nucleotides agree with TRBD1. The V and J ends lost 5 bases and 4 bases, in that order; junction bases with no gene match: 4. This CDR3 is 14 amino acids long. The germline CDR1 and CDR2 sequences are PRHDT and FYEKMQ (reference sequence). In DNA form, the CDR3 reads TGTGCCAGCAGCAACAGACAGGGGAATCAGCCCCAGCATTTT. It yields the protein CASSNRQGNQPQHF.

This clonotype has more than one count but fewer than ten. This rearrangement joins TRBV7-2 to TRBJ1-4; no clear D gene. In germline, CDR1 is SGHTA, CDR2 FQGNSA. V lost 2 bases, J lost 6 bases, and 10 bases lay in between. The CDR3 is 14 amino acids. CDR3 in amino acids: CASSLIGRHEKLFF. The CDR3 nucleotides read TGTGCCAGCAGCTTAATCGGGAGACATGAAAAACTGTTTTTT.

A word on this clonotype: A much larger clone differs from this one at a single base, so this may be a read error. The V call is TRBV20-1, the J call TRBJ2-1, with TRBD2 as a possible D gene (5 bases). CDR3 length: 15 residues. Per germline, CDR1 DFQATT and CDR2 SNEGSKA (reference sequence). The V gene lost 0 bases and the J gene lost 7 bases, with 16 bases spanning the gap. The CDR3 region is CSARDLVGDGNEQFF. For the CDR3, the DNA is TGCAGTGCTAGAGATCTTGTGGGAGATGGGAATGAGCAGTTCTTC.

The CDR3 region has the DNA TGTGCCAGCCAACGGCAGGGGGGAAGCAATCAGCCCCAGCATTTT. Translated, it gives CASQRQGGSNQPQHF. The genes are TRBV2 and TRBJ1-5; 7 bases match TRBD1. The V segment lost 8 bases and the J segment 1 base; nucleotides outside the gene matches: 8. Per the germline V gene, CDR1 is SNHLY and CDR2 is FYNNEI. The CDR3 contains 15 residues.

The rearrangement links TRBV6-2 or TRBV6-3 to TRBJ2-7; D gene ambiguous. Germline V gene lookup returns CDR1 MNHEY and CDR2 SVGEGT. The CDR3 extends over 11 amino acids. V was trimmed by 8 bases and J by 6 bases, leaving 11 bases between them. CDR3 DNA: TGTGCCAGCCTGGATATGGGCGAGCAGTACTTC. Its translation is CASLDMGEQYF.

The sample holds many counts of this clonotype. The chain is built from TRBV6-1 and TRBJ1-1; 7 nucleotides match TRBD1. This CDR3 spans 14 amino acids. The germline gives CDR1 MNHNS, CDR2 SASEGT. Unmatched junction bases numbered 4, after V lost 6 bases and J lost 0 bases. The CDR3 DNA sequence: TGTGCCAGCAGGAAGACAGGGATGAACACTGAAGCTTTCTTT. Translation: CASRKTGMNTEAFF.

This clonotype has at least ten counts. The chain is built from TRBV14 and TRBJ1-3; the D is unclear. The CDR3 runs 13 residues. Looked up from germline, CDR1 is SGHDN and CDR2 is FVKESK. Trimming took 1 base from V and 4 from J, leaving 5 bases between them. The CDR3 region has the DNA TGTGCCAGCAGCCAAGTAGGCGGAAACACCATATATTTT. It encodes CASSQVGGNTIYF.

Ten or more counts support this clonotype. The chain employs TRBV30 and TRBJ2-2, with D possibly TRBD1 on 7 matching bases. Germline CDR1 reads GTSNPN; CDR2 reads SVGIG (reference sequence). V lost 2 bases and J lost 6, with 13 bases in between. The CDR3 has 14 amino acids. The DNA for the CDR3 is TGTGCCTGGAGTATACAGGGGAGGCCCGGGGAGCTGTTTTTT. It encodes CAWSIQGRPGELFF. Variable domain in full (rest from reference TRBV30 and TRBJ2-2): SQTIHQWPATLVQPVGSPLSLECTVEGTSNPNLYWYRQAAGRGLQLLFYSVGIGQISSEVPQNLSASRPQDRQFILSSKKLLLSDSGFYLCAWSIQGRPGELFFGEGSRLTVL.

Comments on this clonotype: A much larger clone differs from this one at a single base, so this may be a read error. The J gene is TRBJ2-5, the V gene TRBV6-1; tentatively, D is TRBD2 (6 bases). V was pared by 5 bases and J by 2 bases, with 21 bases between. This CDR3 has 17 amino acids. From germline, CDR1 is MNHNS and CDR2 SASEGT. CDR3 in amino acids: CASSPWTTEPDQETQYF. CDR3 bases: TGTGCCAGCAGTCCCTGGACTACCGAACCCGATCAAGAGACCCAGTACTTC.